This is a list of T cell receptor beta chains from one sample in a study of blood T cells in healthy people across ages. TCRdb reanalysed the 5' RACE reads using MiXCR and keeps one entry per CDR3 protein. Found here are about 1.8 million distinct CDR3 sequences, roughly 52% of them singletons; the top ten hold 2.1%. The sample consisted of blood. These receptors were obtained from a woman between 40 and 50 years old in good health. Each CDR3 is given with its conserved first and last residue. A D gene is named only where the DNA matches it firmly. The size field is filled for only some rows; it gives once, few, many or a size class.

d_gene	v_gene	abundance	j_gene	CDR3aa	CDR3nt
-	TRBV6-1	-	TRBJ1-4	CASSESFIFLGETTNEKLFF	TGTGCCAGCAGTGAATCCTTCATCTTCCTGGGGGAAACAACTAATGAAAAACTGTTTTTT
-	TRBV14	few	TRBJ2-5	CASSQDGTLGEQYF	TGTGCCAGCAGCCAAGATGGAACCCTGGGGGAGCAGTACTTC
-	TRBV7-9	-	TRBJ2-3	CASTLTGGVVDTQYF	TGTGCCAGCACCCTCACCGGGGGCGTGGTAGATACGCAGTATTTT
-	TRBV28	few	TRBJ2-3	CASSLSPPGADTQYF	TGTGCCAGCAGTTTATCTCCCCCTGGAGCAGATACGCAGTATTTT
TRBD1	TRBV24-1	-	TRBJ2-7	CATSDSGTGSFYEQYF	TGTGCCACCAGTGACTCCGGGACAGGGAGTTTCTACGAGCAGTACTTC
-	TRBV5-1	-	TRBJ1-1	CASSLAGGGVTEAFF	TGCGCCAGCAGCTTGGCCGGAGGGGGAGTCACTGAAGCTTTCTTT
TRBD1	TRBV6-6	-	TRBJ2-4	CASSYSTGAYKNIQYF	TGTGCCAGCAGTTACTCAACAGGGGCCTACAAAAACATTCAGTACTTC
-	TRBV20-1	-	TRBJ2-5	CSAREWMLQETQYF	TGCAGTGCTAGAGAGTGGATGCTCCAAGAGACCCAGTACTTC
-	TRBV11-2	few	TRBJ2-1	CASSLVQALTTGGSYNEQFF	TGTGCCAGCAGCTTAGTGCAGGCATTAACCACGGGTGGGTCCTACAATGAGCAGTTCTTC
-	TRBV2	few	TRBJ2-7	CASSVMSAQQYF	TGTGCCAGCAGTGTAATGTCTGCGCAGCAGTACTTC
-	TRBV7-2	-	TRBJ1-2	CASSPSDREGYTF	TGTGCCAGCAGCCCGTCCGATCGGGAGGGCTACACCTTC
-	TRBV10-3	many	TRBJ2-5	CAISDPEFQETQYF	TGTGCCATCAGTGACCCAGAGTTCCAAGAGACCCAGTACTTC
-	TRBV6-5	-	TRBJ2-1	CASSYLGTRNYNGQFF	TGTGCCAGCAGTTACCTCGGGACTCGAAACTACAATGGGCAGTTCTTC
-	TRBV4-3	-	TRBJ2-7	CASSQAALSYEQYF	TGCGCCAGCAGCCAAGCCGCCCTATCTTACGAGCAGTACTTC
TRBD2	TRBV4-2	-	TRBJ2-1	CASSQDVAGGRNEQFF	TGTGCCAGCAGCCAAGATGTAGCGGGGGGGCGCAATGAGCAGTTCTTC
TRBD1	TRBV15	-	TRBJ2-1	CATSRDWDSQETQFF	TGTGCCACCAGCAGAGACTGGGACAGCCAAGAGACCCAGTTCTTC
-	TRBV6-1	-	TRBJ2-1	CASNPRIPTNEQFF	TGTGCCAGCAATCCGAGGATCCCTACCAATGAGCAGTTCTTC
-	TRBV5-1	-	TRBJ2-5	CASSLEGVLPYF	TGCGCCAGCAGCTTGGAGGGGGTATTGCCGTACTTC
-	TRBV27	many	TRBJ2-5	CASSLWGGETQYF	TGTGCCAGCAGCTTATGGGGGGGCGAGACCCAGTACTTC
TRBD1	TRBV24-1	-	TRBJ1-5	CATSDPGQGTRPQHF	TGTGCCACCAGTGACCCCGGACAGGGAACGAGGCCCCAGCATTTT
TRBD1	TRBV18	-	TRBJ2-7	CASSLGTGWREETLYF	TGTGCCAGCTCACTCGGGACAGGGTGGAGAGAAGAGACCCTGTACTTC
TRBD1	TRBV6-5	-	TRBJ2-5	CASSPNRGPSGRAQYF	TGTGCCAGCAGTCCCAACAGGGGGCCGTCGGGTAGGGCCCAGTACTTC
TRBD2	TRBV6-2/TRBV6-3	-	TRBJ2-5	CASRPGLALQETQYF	TGTGCCAGCCGACCAGGACTAGCGCTGCAAGAGACCCAGTACTTC
TRBD1	TRBV5-6	few	TRBJ1-2	CASRNRGCGYTF	TGTGCCAGCAGGAACAGGGGGTGTGGCTACACCTTC
TRBD2	TRBV5-5	-	TRBJ2-5	CASSLSIPSGGETQYF	TGTGCCAGCAGCTTGTCTATCCCTAGCGGGGGAGAGACCCAGTACTTC
TRBD1	TRBV5-1	-	TRBJ2-7	CASSPPGTGSDEQYF	TGCGCCAGCAGCCCCCCCGGGACAGGGTCCGACGAGCAGTACTTC
-	TRBV5-1	few	TRBJ2-1	CASSLEQGGIQNEQFF	TGCGCCAGCAGTCTCGAGCAGGGGGGTATACAAAATGAGCAGTTCTTC
-	TRBV10-3	-	TRBJ2-4	CAISEYWTDSGNIQYF	TGTGCCATCAGTGAGTATTGGACAGACTCAGGAAACATTCAGTACTTC
-	TRBV6-6	-	TRBJ1-2	CASSPAGRRGYTF	TGTGCCAGCAGCCCCGCTGGGCGTAGGGGCTACACCTTC
-	TRBV20-1	-	TRBJ1-2	CSARDRQSNYGYTF	TGCAGTGCTAGAGATCGGCAGAGTAACTATGGCTACACCTTC
-	TRBV5-4	many	TRBJ2-1	CASTPGGYNEQFF	TGTGCCAGCACCCCGGGTGGGTACAATGAGCAGTTCTTC
TRBD2	TRBV18	few	TRBJ2-1	CASSPFGGAAYNEQFF	TGTGCCAGCTCACCATTCGGGGGGGCAGCTTACAATGAGCAGTTCTTC
TRBD2	TRBV20-1	-	TRBJ2-4	CSATGGLGNIQYF	TGCAGTGCTACGGGGGGGCTGGGTAACATTCAGTACTTC
-	TRBV12-3/TRBV12-4	few	TRBJ2-5	CASGVGRQETQYF	TGTGCCAGCGGGGTTGGCAGGCAAGAGACCCAGTACTTC
TRBD2	TRBV9	-	TRBJ2-7	CASSPQRASGGIGTQYF	TGTGCCAGCAGCCCACAGAGGGCTAGCGGGGGGATTGGAACCCAGTACTTC
-	TRBV9	-	TRBJ2-3	CASSVSMADTQYF	TGTGCCAGCAGCGTTAGCATGGCAGATACGCAGTATTTT
-	TRBV7-6	-	TRBJ2-1	CASSLVGSGTYNEQFF	TGTGCCAGCAGCTTAGTGGGGTCCGGGACCTACAATGAGCAGTTCTTC
TRBD2	TRBV28	-	TRBJ2-3	CASGGVGDTQYF	TGTGCCAGCGGGGGGGTCGGGGATACGCAGTATTTT
TRBD1	TRBV20-1	few	TRBJ1-5	CSANKDRGRSNQPQHF	TGCAGTGCTAATAAAGACAGGGGTAGGAGCAATCAGCCCCAGCATTTT
-	TRBV27	few	TRBJ2-3	CASSFTHRVTSTDTQYF	TGTGCCAGCAGTTTCACGCACAGGGTGACGAGCACAGATACGCAGTATTTT
-	TRBV20-1	-	TRBJ1-2	CSAKQGQRAEGGYTF	TGCAGTGCTAAACAAGGACAGCGGGCAGAGGGTGGCTACACCTTC
TRBD2	TRBV7-2	-	TRBJ2-7	CASGSQSGGGYEQYF	TGTGCCAGCGGCTCACAAAGCGGGGGAGGGTACGAGCAGTACTTC
TRBD2	TRBV7-8	-	TRBJ2-1	CAGHPTTLAGGNEQFF	TGTGCCGGCCACCCTACAACACTAGCGGGGGGAAATGAGCAGTTCTTC
TRBD1	TRBV12-3/TRBV12-4	-	TRBJ1-4	CASSSGTVATNEKLFF	TGTGCCAGCAGTTCCGGGACAGTTGCAACTAATGAAAAACTGTTTTTT
TRBD2	TRBV12-3/TRBV12-4	many	TRBJ2-5	CASSSGGIQETQYF	TGTGCCAGCAGTTCGGGGGGTATCCAAGAGACCCAGTACTTC
-	TRBV6-6	-	TRBJ2-7	CASSYPVCVYEQYF	TGTGCCAGCAGTTACCCGGTTTGCGTCTACGAGCAGTACTTC
TRBD2	TRBV6-5	-	TRBJ2-1	CASSYSGAPGGLYNEQFF	TGTGCCAGCAGTTACTCGGGGGCCCCGGGGGGGCTTTACAATGAGCAGTTCTTC
-	TRBV15	-	TRBJ1-2	CATSRDSRRQGYTF	TGTGCCACCAGCAGAGATTCTCGACGGCAGGGCTACACCTTC
-	TRBV15	few	TRBJ2-5	CATSRDLAPSEETQYF	TGTGCCACCAGCAGAGATCTGGCCCCCAGTGAAGAGACCCAGTACTTC
-	TRBV4-3	-	TRBJ1-5	CASSQEAGSNQPQQF	TGCGCCAGCAGCCAAGAAGCGGGGAGCAATCAGCCCCAGCAATTT
-	TRBV6-1	-	TRBJ2-7	CASSGLSGTGTGNEQYF	TGTGCCAGCAGTGGTCTTAGCGGAACGGGGACGGGCAATGAGCAGTACTTC
-	TRBV20-1	few	TRBJ2-7	CSARVWGKPLDEQYF	TGCAGTGCTAGAGTATGGGGGAAACCGTTGGACGAGCAGTACTTC
TRBD2	TRBV29-1	few	TRBJ2-3	CSAVPGLAGRTDTQYF	TGCAGCGCTGTCCCGGGACTAGCGGGGCGAACAGATACGCAGTATTTT
-	TRBV3-1	-	TRBJ1-2	CASSQDLSSYGYTF	TGTGCCAGCAGCCAAGACTTGTCAAGCTATGGCTACACCTTC
-	TRBV12-3/TRBV12-4	many	TRBJ1-2	CASSLAGRNYGYTF	TGTGCCAGCAGCTTAGCCGGACGGAACTATGGCTACACCTTC
TRBD2	TRBV4-3	few	TRBJ2-1	CASSQEGRTSGGLPYNEQFF	TGCGCCAGCAGCCAAGAGGGGCGGACTAGCGGGGGGCTACCCTACAATGAGCAGTTCTTC
-	TRBV27	-	TRBJ2-5	CASSLSYVDGEREQYF	TGTGCCAGCAGTTTATCATACGTGGATGGGGAGAGGGAGCAGTACTTC
-	TRBV4-3	few	TRBJ2-1	CASSQEVQSYNEQFF	TGCGCCAGCAGCCAAGAGGTACAGTCTTACAATGAGCAGTTCTTC
-	TRBV28	-	TRBJ2-7	CASSGRGWSYEQYF	TGTGCCAGCAGTGGCAGGGGATGGAGCTACGAGCAGTACTTC
TRBD2	TRBV5-1	-	TRBJ2-7	CASSRTSGGAHEQYF	TGCGCCAGCAGTCGTACTAGCGGGGGGGCGCACGAGCAGTACTTC